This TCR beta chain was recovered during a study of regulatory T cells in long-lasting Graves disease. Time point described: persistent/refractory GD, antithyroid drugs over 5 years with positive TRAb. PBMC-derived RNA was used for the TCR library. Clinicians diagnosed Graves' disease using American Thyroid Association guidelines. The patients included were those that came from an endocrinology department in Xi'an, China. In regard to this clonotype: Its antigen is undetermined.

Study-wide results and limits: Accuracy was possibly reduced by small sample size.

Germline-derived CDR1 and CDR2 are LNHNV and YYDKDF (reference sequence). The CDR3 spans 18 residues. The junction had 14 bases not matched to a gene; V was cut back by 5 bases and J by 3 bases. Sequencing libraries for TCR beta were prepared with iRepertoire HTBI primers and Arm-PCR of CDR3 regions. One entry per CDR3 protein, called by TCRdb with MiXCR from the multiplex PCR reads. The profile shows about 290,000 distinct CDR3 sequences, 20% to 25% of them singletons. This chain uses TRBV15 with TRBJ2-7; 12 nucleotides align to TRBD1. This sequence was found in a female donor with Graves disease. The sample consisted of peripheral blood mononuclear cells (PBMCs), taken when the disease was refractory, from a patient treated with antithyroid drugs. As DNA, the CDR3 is TGTGCCACCAGCGACACCCCGAGTGGGACAGGGGGCGGCTACGAGCAGTACTTC. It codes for CATSDTPSGTGGGYEQYF. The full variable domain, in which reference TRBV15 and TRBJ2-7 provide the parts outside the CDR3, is DAMVIQNPRYQVTQFGKPVTLSCSQTLNHNVMYWYQQKSSQAPKLLFHYYDKDFNNEADTPDNFQSRRPNTSFCFLDIRSPGLGDTAMYLCATSDTPSGTGGGYEQYFGPGTRLTVT.